This T cell receptor (beta chain) appears in the sequencing data of a study of blood T cell repertoires in COVID-19. Study at large: Samples came from the United States, Italy and Spain, spanning acute and convalescent COVID-19. The analysed material was cDNA or gDNA that came from T cells, B-cell-depleted T cells, or PBMCs.

Per germline, CDR1 SGDLS and CDR2 YYNGEE. The germline V and J ends were trimmed by 4 bases and 7 bases, with 11 bases remaining between them. The CDR3 runs 12 residues. Per the original methods: Estimation of nucleated cell counts relied on the amplification of reference gene primers. TCRdb's table, derived via immunoSEQ multiplex PCR, lists solely in-frame clones and lacks some. D and trimming come from the DNA, and the V and J calls and clone size come from that table. This table has roughly 280,000 clones, 75% to 90% appearing once. The chain has TRBV9 and TRBJ1-2, with D possibly TRBD1 on 5 matching bases. The sample comprised peripheral blood. The source of this sequence is a man aged 45-65 years with acute or convalescent COVID-19. The CDR3 loop is CASSPGGIGYTF. The DNA for the CDR3 is TGTGCCAGCAGCCCTGGGGGGATTGGCTACACCTTC.